The rows below give T cell receptor beta chains drawn from one sample of a study of Siglec-9 on CD8 T cells in melanoma. Generated by immunoSEQ multiplex PCR, the TCRdb table keeps only in-frame clones and is missing some. The sample consists of 25,000 to 30,000 clones, 80% of them appearing once. The material sequenced was Siglec-9- CD8+ T cells sorted from blood. The receptors here all came from a human donor in good health. Both conserved end residues are part of each CDR3.

TRBV2,CASSSGTRQPQHF
TRBV6-6,CASSRHWNTEAFF
TRBV28,CASSSGRRLYLNTEAFF
TRBV19,CASSIEGTSGRNDIQYF
TRBV9,CASSVGAGSGELFF
TRBV27,CASSLSDRGLTEAFF
TRBV7-9,CASRPLQGGSTDTQYF
TRBV19,CASSLQGANTEAFF
TRBV5-5,CASSFSRGDNQPQHF
TRBV11-2,CASSLVPSGANVLTF
TRBV7-9,CASSLATGYSYEQYF
TRBV28,CASHWGPTGEQYF
TRBV9,CASSAQRGSEQYF
TRBV28,CASSKRGNQETQYF
TRBV13,CASSDPLQGVGTQYF
TRBV11-1,CASSSNLRDTREETQYF
TRBV19,CASRSPTYEQYF
TRBV7-9,CASSFFPSDGQPQHF
TRBV27,CASSLKAQGRKDGYTF
TRBV9,CASSVGQGDSYEQYF
TRBV30,CAWSGRGIGNIQYF
TRBV28,CASSPWGTETSYNEQFF
TRBV10-3,CAISDSSGSYNEQFF
TRBV23-1,CASPRGTVAYEQYF
TRBV27,CASSLWANQPQHF
TRBV4-1,CASSQGYVNTEAFF
TRBV6-6,CASSYSEIGELFF
TRBV28,CASSLSRTGSNSPLHF
TRBV4-1,CASSQLQGAGDIQYF
TRBV2,CASMFVPSGAYNEQFF
TRBV27,CASSLDRGNTIYF